A single sample is the source of the 29 T cell receptor beta chains below, sequenced in a study of vaccination effects on CD4 cells after COVID-19. Sequencing used immunoSEQ multiplex PCR; TCRdb keeps in-frame clones, though not all of them. This table holds more than 35,000 clones, about 70% found once. No antigens are known for them. Ahead of sequencing, the ViraFEST assay grew antigen-specific CD4+ T cells using viral peptide pools. Cultured cells yielded isolated CD4+ T cells after 10 days. All vaccine recipients tested negative for nucleocapsid antibodies and had never contracted SARS-CoV-2 infection. The specimen was CD4+ T cells from PBMCs cultured with HCoV-OC43 spike peptides, collected before COVID-19 vaccination. Regarding subset: HCoV-OC43 spike overlapping peptide pool stimulation. The receptors were gathered from a human donor who received a COVID-19 vaccine.

The J gene is TRBJ2-1, the V gene TRBV7-2, with TRBD2 as a possible D gene (6 bases). V was pared by 5 bases and J by 7 bases, with 21 bases between. The germline V gene has CDR1 SGHTA and CDR2 FQGNSA. The CDR3 sequence is 16 residues long. The CDR3 loop is CASSLSEAGIINEQFF. The DNA of the CDR3 is TGTGCCAGCAGCCTCAGTGAGGCGGGAATAATAAATGAGCAGTTCTTC.

The chain joins TRBV5-8 to TRBJ2-3, with D unresolved. The CDR3 extends over 15 amino acids. From germline, CDR1 is SGHTS and CDR2 YDEGEE. V lost 5 bases and J 10 bases, leaving 23 bases between the germline ends. In DNA, the CDR3 is TGTGCCAGCAGGGACCGAGACCGATTTCAAGCATCGCAGTATTTT. This codes for CASRDRDRFQASQYF.

This sequence joins TRBV19 and TRBJ2-5; D gene ambiguous. The CDR3 runs to 12 residues. The germline gives CDR1 LNHDA, CDR2 SQIVND (reference sequence). Trimming removed 3 bases from V and 4 bases from J, with 6 bases in between. The CDR3 sequence is CASSIGRETQYF. The DNA of the CDR3 is TGTGCCAGTAGTATCGGCCGAGAGACCCAGTACTTC.

CDR3 loop: CASSSRGAYAGELFF. CDR3 in DNA: TGTGCCAGCAGCTCACGGGGGGCGTATGCCGGGGAGCTGTTTTTT. The chain recombines TRBV5-4 with TRBJ2-2, with D possibly TRBD2 on 7 matching bases. The CDR3 is 15 residues long. Per the germline V gene, CDR1 is SGHNT and CDR2 is YYREEE (reference sequence). Trimming left V 3 bases short and J 6 bases short, with 15 bases between.

The gene calls are TRBV20-1 and TRBJ2-1, with a weak D call TRBD1 (6 bases). Per germline, CDR1 DFQATT and CDR2 SNEGSKA (reference sequence). The CDR3 contains 16 residues. CDR3 nucleotide sequence: TGCAGCCCTAGTGCGCGAGAGGGGGTAACCTACAATGAGCAGTTCTTC. As protein: CSPSAREGVTYNEQFF.

The rearrangement joins TRBV13 to TRBJ2-7; D possibly corresponds to TRBD2 (6 bases). The germline gives CDR1 PRHDT, CDR2 FYEKMQ (reference sequence). The CDR3 extends over 14 amino acids. The V end was cut by 6 bases, the J end by 7 bases, with 19 bases between. For the CDR3, the DNA is TGTGCCAGCAGGCGGGGATCCCACCGGAGAGAGCAGTACTTC. Residues: CASRRGSHRREQYF. Complete variable domain (other parts from reference TRBV13 and TRBJ2-7): AAGVIQSPRHLIKEKRETATLKCYPIPRHDTVYWYQQGPGQDPQFLISFYEKMQSDKGSIPDRFSAQQFSDYHSELNMSSLELGDSALYFCASRRGSHRREQYFGPGTRLTVT.

V usage is TRBV27 and J usage is TRBJ2-1; perhaps TRBD1 as D (5 bases). Trimming shortened V by 4 bases and J by 4 bases, and 17 bases separated the two germline ends. Germline CDR1 is MNHEY and CDR2 is SMNVEV (reference sequence). The CDR3 is 16 residues long. The CDR3 bases are TGTGCCAGCAGTTCGCCTGTCCAGGGATGGTACAATGAGCAGTTCTTC. The encoded protein is CASSSPVQGWYNEQFF.

V usage is TRBV18 and J usage is TRBJ1-5, with TRBD1 matching over 7 bases. Unmatched junction bases numbered 5, after V lost 8 bases and J lost 4 bases. Germline CDR1 and CDR2: KGHSH and LQKENI. This CDR3 has 13 residues. CDR3 bases: TGTGCCAGCCAGGGACAGACAAATCAGCCCCAGCATTTT. Translating gives CASQGQTNQPQHF. The variable domain in full, with the rest retrieved from reference TRBV18 and TRBJ1-5, is NAGVMQNPRHLVRRRGQEARLRCSPMKGHSHVYWYRQLPEEGLKFMVYLQKENIIDESGMPKERFSAEFPKEGPSILRIQQVVRGDSAAYFCASQGQTNQPQHFGDGTRLSIL.

The chain carries TRBV3-1 (or the pseudogene TRBV3-2) and TRBJ2-1, with 8 nucleotides matching TRBD1. The V gene end was trimmed by 5 bases and the J gene end by 2 bases; junction bases not matched to a gene: 8. Germline V lookup: CDR1 LGHDT, CDR2 YNNKEL (reference sequence). There are 16 residues in the CDR3. CDR3 in DNA: TGTGCCAGCAGCGACGGACAGGGAATTCCCTACAATGAGCAGTTCTTC. As protein: CASSDGQGIPYNEQFF.

The chain links TRBV5-1 to TRBJ2-7, with 9 bases lining up with TRBD2. The CDR3 runs to 14 residues. The junction had 5 bases not matched to a gene; V was cut back by 4 bases and J by 3 bases. Germline V gene lookup returns CDR1 SGHRS and CDR2 YFSETQ. CDR3 protein: CASSLKREDYEQYF. The CDR3 DNA is TGCGCCAGCAGCCTCAAGCGGGAGGACTACGAGCAGTACTTC.

The chain has TRBV6-1 and TRBJ2-5; D gene uncertain. Trimming removed 1 base at V and 5 bases at J, with 8 bases between. Germline CDR1 MNHNS, CDR2 SASEGT. The CDR3 extends over 13 amino acids. This CDR3 is CASSEVRRETQYF. CDR3 nucleotides: TGTGCCAGCAGTGAAGTTCGTCGGGAGACCCAGTACTTC.

The chain is built from TRBV5-6 and TRBJ2-1; possible D gene TRBD1, 5 bases. Trimming cost V 3 bases and J 6 bases, with 16 bases left between them. Germline V lookup: CDR1 SGHDT, CDR2 YYEEEE. CDR3 length: 15 amino acids. The CDR3 loop is CASSSPQALLNEQFF. The CDR3 DNA is TGTGCCAGCAGCTCACCACAGGCCCTCCTCAATGAGCAGTTCTTC.

V is TRBV6-5 and J is TRBJ1-5, with a weak D call TRBD1 (6 bases). Trimming pared 5 bases from V and 5 bases from J, leaving 10 bases between. The CDR3 loop spans 13 amino acids. Germline CDR1 reads MNHEY; CDR2 reads SVGAGI. The CDR3 region has the DNA TGTGCCAGCAGTCACAGGGAAGATCAGCCCCAGCATTTT. Encoded protein: CASSHREDQPQHF.

The chain recombines TRBV5-1 with TRBJ2-7, with 12 bases that match TRBD2. Trimming removed 4 bases from V and 5 bases from J; junction bases left unmatched: 4. The germline V gene encodes CDR1 SGHRS and CDR2 YFSETQ. This CDR3 contains 14 residues. The CDR3 spells CASSTTSGGDEQYF. CDR3 nucleotides: TGCGCCAGCAGCACGACTAGCGGGGGAGACGAGCAGTACTTC. The full variable domain, in which reference TRBV5-1 and TRBJ2-7 provide the parts outside the CDR3, is KAGVTQTPRYLIKTRGQQVTLSCSPISGHRSVSWYQQTPGQGLQFLFEYFSETQRNKGNFPGRFSGRQFSNSRSEMNVSTLELGDSALYLCASSTTSGGDEQYFGPGTRLTVT.

This clone was observed once. This chain uses TRBV4-2 with TRBJ2-2; either TRBD1 or TRBD2 may fit D (5 bases each). Germline V gene lookup returns CDR1 LGHNA and CDR2 YNFKEQ. CDR3 length equals 15 residues. V dropped 0 bases and J dropped 7 bases, with 12 bases sitting between them. The CDR3 here is CASSQDQGRGGELFF. CDR3 coding DNA: TGTGCCAGCAGCCAAGACCAGGGACGAGGCGGGGAGCTGTTTTTT.

The rearrangement joins TRBV7-6 to TRBJ2-1; D unclear. V lost 5 bases, J lost 7 bases, and 24 bases lay in between. Germline V CDR1 and CDR2: SGHVS, FNYEAQ. CDR3 length: 17 amino acids. This CDR3 is CASSKRSGQLGRNEQFF. In DNA form, the CDR3 reads TGTGCCAGCAGCAAAAGGTCTGGGCAACTTGGTAGGAATGAGCAGTTCTTC.

The count of this clone is one. This rearrangement joins TRBV9 to TRBJ1-5, with no clear D. Per the germline V gene, CDR1 is SGDLS and CDR2 is YYNGEE. Trimming took off 5 bases at V and 3 bases at J, with 12 bases between the two ends. The length of the CDR3 is 14 residues. In DNA form, the CDR3 reads TGTGCCAGCAGGGACCAAAGTTCCAATCAGCCCCAGCATTTT. Protein sequence: CASRDQSSNQPQHF.

The chain uses TRBV4-1 and TRBJ2-5; D remains unclear. Per germline, CDR1 MGHRA and CDR2 YSYEKL. Deletions cut 6 bases from V and 1 base from J, with 12 bases between. The CDR3 sequence is 14 residues long. The CDR3 is CASSRTESQETQYF. CDR3 DNA sequence: TGCGCCAGCAGTCGGACGGAAAGCCAAGAGACCCAGTACTTC.

The chain couples TRBV2 to TRBJ1-5; 7 bases are shared with TRBD1. J was trimmed by 4 bases and V by 3 bases; bases with no gene match: 0. The CDR3 contains 13 residues. CDR1 is SNHLY and CDR2 is FYNNEI in the germline V gene. This CDR3 is CASSDRGNQPQHF. CDR3 in DNA: TGTGCCAGCAGTGACAGGGGGAATCAGCCCCAGCATTTT. Full variable domain (missing parts from reference TRBV2 and TRBJ1-5): EPEVTQTPSHQVTQMGQEVILRCVPISNHLYFYWYRQILGQKVEFLVSFYNNEISEKSEIFDDQFSVERPDGSNFTLKIRSTKLEDSAMYFCASSDRGNQPQHFGDGTRLSIL.

This clone was seen a few times. The chain couples TRBV3-1 (or the pseudogene TRBV3-2) to TRBJ1-2, with no clear D. The CDR3 is 13 amino acids. V lost 2 bases and J 8 bases, leaving 12 bases between the germline ends. CDR1 and CDR2 from the germline V gene are LGHDT and YNNKEL (reference sequence). CDR3 sequence reads: CASSQLKGLGYTF. CDR3 DNA: TGTGCCAGCAGCCAATTAAAGGGTTTGGGCTACACCTTC.

V gene TRBV7-7 combines with J gene TRBJ2-5, with D maybe TRBD1 (6 bases). V was cut by 1 base and J by 1 base, with 13 bases left in between. Germline V CDR1 and CDR2: SSHAT, FNYEAQ (reference sequence). This CDR3 has 16 amino acids. CDR3 loop: CASSLGRQVTQETQYF. CDR3 nucleotides: TGTGCCAGCAGCTTAGGGCGACAGGTGACCCAAGAGACCCAGTACTTC.

The table lists this clone with a few counts. The chain has TRBV2 and TRBJ1-2; the D is unclear. CDR3 length: 13 amino acids. V shed 6 bases and J shed 0 bases, with 8 bases lying between them. In germline, CDR1 is SNHLY, CDR2 FYNNEI. The DNA of the CDR3 is TGTGCCAGCAGACCACAAACTAACTATGGCTACACCTTC. Translation gives CASRPQTNYGYTF.

The chain recombines TRBV29-1 with TRBJ1-2, with 8 positions matching TRBD1. The germline CDR1 and CDR2 sequences are SQVTM and ANQGSEA. V gave up 6 bases and J gave up 5 bases; unmatched junction bases: 8. The CDR3 is 13 amino acids. The CDR3 nucleotides are TGCAGCGTCGGGACAGGAGGACTTTATGGCTACACCTTC. Its translation: CSVGTGGLYGYTF.

This chain links TRBV9 with TRBJ2-5; possible D gene TRBD2, 6 bases. The CDR3 is 15 residues long. V was pared by 0 bases and J by 0 bases, with 9 bases between. Germline V gene sequence: CDR1 SGDLS, CDR2 YYNGEE. CDR3: CASSVAGLHQETQYF. The DNA for the CDR3 is TGTGCCAGCAGCGTAGCGGGACTCCACCAAGAGACCCAGTACTTC. Full variable domain (missing parts from reference TRBV9 and TRBJ2-5): DSGVTQTPKHLITATGQRVTLRCSPRSGDLSVYWYQQSLDQGLQFLIQYYNGEERAKGNILERFSAQQFPDLHSELNLSSLELGDSALYFCASSVAGLHQETQYFGPGTRLLVL.

This chain joins TRBV5-1 and TRBJ2-2; TRBD2 aligns across 13 bases. This CDR3 comprises 17 residues. CDR1 is SGHRS and CDR2 is YFSETQ in the germline V gene. V lost 4 bases to trimming and J lost 6 bases; unmatched junction nucleotides: 9. CDR3 sequence (DNA): TGCGCCAGCAGCCCCGCCCGGACTAGCGGGGGAGCCGGGGAGCTGTTTTTT. It is translated as CASSPARTSGGAGELFF.

J is TRBJ2-2 and V is TRBV19, with D hard to call. V was pared by 6 bases and J by 4 bases, with 3 bases between. There are 11 residues in the CDR3. Germline V gene data show CDR1 as LNHDA and CDR2 as SQIVND (reference sequence). The CDR3 sequence is CASRFTGELFF. The CDR3 DNA is TGTGCCAGTAGGTTCACCGGGGAGCTGTTTTTT.

The chain links TRBV6-4 to TRBJ1-1, with a weak D call TRBD1 (6 bases). With 5 bases removed from V and 0 bases from J, the gap between germline ends came to 10 bases. This CDR3 is built from 14 residues. CDR1 MRHNA and CDR2 SNTAGT come from the germline V gene. The chain's CDR3 is CASSRDRLNTEAFF. CDR3 DNA: TGTGCCAGCAGTCGTGACAGGTTGAACACTGAAGCTTTCTTT.

V is TRBV6-5 and J is TRBJ2-3, with D possibly matching TRBD2 (5 bases). In germline, CDR1 is MNHEY, CDR2 SVGAGI. The CDR3 covers 15 residues. V gave up 0 bases and J gave up 2 bases, with 9 bases separating them. This CDR3 is CASSYSRDNTDTQYF. The CDR3, as DNA: TGTGCCAGCAGTTACTCGAGGGATAACACAGATACGCAGTATTTT.

The chain recombines TRBV14 with TRBJ1-1, with unresolved D. CDR1 and CDR2 from the germline V gene are SGHDN and FVKESK. V lost 2 bases and J lost 1, with 14 bases in between. There are 16 residues in the CDR3. CDR3 in amino acids: CASSQSEGIGNTEAFF. The CDR3 DNA follows: TGTGCCAGCAGCCAATCCGAGGGCATCGGGAACACTGAAGCTTTCTTT.